Shown below are 27 T cell receptor beta chains from a single sample sequenced in a study of identical twins. One entry per CDR3 protein, called by TCRdb with MiXCR from the 5' RACE reads. Here the sample spans about 470,000 distinct CDR3 sequences, 20% to 30% being singletons. Another study also made use of these data, one on T cells expressing NK-cell markers.

The specimen sequenced was CD4+ T cells sorted from blood. The receptors originated from a woman aged 18-30 years in good health.

The chain recombines TRBV3-1 with TRBJ2-2, with D unclear. Germline loops: CDR1 LGHDT, CDR2 YNNKEL (reference sequence). V lost 1 base and J lost 7, with 7 bases in between. This CDR3 spans 13 amino acids. CDR3 region: CASSQGFHGELFF. As DNA, the CDR3 is TGTGCCAGCAGCCAAGGATTCCACGGGGAGCTGTTTTTT.

The V gene is TRBV6-5, the J gene TRBJ2-3; 10 bases map to TRBD2. From germline, CDR1 is MNHEY and CDR2 SVGAGI. Unmatched junction bases numbered 2, after V lost 2 bases and J lost 3 bases. The CDR3 is made up of 15 amino acids. CDR3 in DNA: TGTGCCAGCAGTTACGCTAGCGGGAGAACAGATACGCAGTATTTT. Its protein is CASSYASGRTDTQYF.

The chain joins TRBV5-6 to TRBJ2-7; 8 nucleotides line up with TRBD2. Trimming cost V 0 bases and J 6 bases; bases outside gene matches: 8. The germline CDR1 and CDR2 sequences are SGHDT and YYEEEE. This CDR3 has 15 amino acids. CDR3 amino acids: CASSLGAGGLFEQYF. Here the CDR3 DNA reads TGTGCCAGCAGCTTGGGGGCGGGAGGTCTTTTCGAGCAGTACTTC.

The CDR3 DNA follows: TGCAGCGTTCACTCGCCCCTCCGCTCCTACAATGAGCAGTTCTTC. As protein: CSVHSPLRSYNEQFF. The chain links TRBV29-1 to TRBJ2-1; D is unclear. The germline V and J ends were trimmed by 5 bases and 0 bases, with 14 bases remaining between them. Germline CDR1 reads SQVTM; CDR2 reads ANQGSEA. The CDR3 is 15 residues long.

The chain recombines TRBV12-3 or TRBV12-4 with TRBJ2-1; 11 nucleotides agree with TRBD2. V shed 2 bases, J shed 7 bases, and the junction held 4 bases outside the gene matches. The CDR3 runs to 15 residues. The CDR3 sequence is CASSLQLAGANEQFF. The CDR3 nucleotides read TGTGCCAGCAGTTTACAACTAGCGGGAGCTAATGAGCAGTTCTTC.

This sequence joins TRBV20-1 and TRBJ2-1; no firm D call. Between the trimmed V and J ends, which lost 6 bases and 6 bases, there was a span of 15 bases. The CDR3 covers 13 residues. Per germline, CDR1 DFQATT and CDR2 SNEGSKA (reference sequence). The CDR3 reads CSATRRNSNEQFF. CDR3 DNA: TGCAGTGCCACCCGCCGGAACAGCAATGAGCAGTTCTTC.

This clonotype has just a few counts. The V call is TRBV6-5, the J call TRBJ1-1, with D possibly TRBD1 on 6 matching bases. Trimming shortened V by 4 bases and J by 3 bases, and 15 bases separated the two germline ends. The germline V gene has CDR1 MNHEY and CDR2 SVGAGI. This CDR3 is built from 15 residues. The chain's CDR3 is CASSFTRDIDTEAFF. The CDR3 DNA reads as TGTGCCAGCAGTTTCACCCGGGACATTGACACTGAAGCTTTCTTT.

This rearrangement joins TRBV10-3 to TRBJ2-7, with TRBD1 matching 9 bases. CDR3 length: 14 amino acids. Losses at the gene ends were 11 bases for V and 3 bases for J; bases not matched to a gene: 11. CDR1 ENHRY and CDR2 SYGVKD come from the germline V gene. CDR3 loop: CASRSGQGLYEQYF. The CDR3 coding sequence is TGTGCCTCCCGATCGGGACAGGGTCTCTACGAGCAGTACTTC.

This clonotype has only a few counts. The chain couples TRBV6-5 to TRBJ1-5; D may be TRBD1 (5 bases). V lost 5 bases, J lost 9 bases, and 11 bases lay in between. The CDR3 spans 12 residues. Germline assignment: CDR1 MNHEY and CDR2 SVGAGI. CDR3 coding DNA: TGTGCCAGCAGTGGGGCTGGACGGCCCCAGCATTTT. Translating it yields CASSGAGRPQHF.

This clonotype was counted a few times. V usage is TRBV12-3 or TRBV12-4 and J usage is TRBJ2-7, with no clear D. Trimming left V 5 bases short and J 4 bases short, with 15 bases between. The CDR3 consists of 14 residues. CDR3 sequence: CASSNTVRWYEQYF. The CDR3 nucleotides read TGTGCCAGCAGTAATACGGTCCGGTGGTACGAGCAGTACTTC.

The CDR3 DNA reads as TGTGCCAGCAGCCAATTTTCGGGGAATGAGCAGTTCTTC. It encodes CASSQFSGNEQFF. The chain recombines TRBV3-1 with TRBJ2-1; possibly TRBD2 for D (5 bases). This CDR3 has 13 amino acids. Germline loops: CDR1 LGHDT, CDR2 YNNKEL (reference sequence). With 2 bases removed from V and 7 bases from J, the gap between germline ends came to 9 bases.

The table lists this clonotype with a few counts. This sequence joins TRBV2 and TRBJ1-6; tentative D call: TRBD1 (5 bases). Germline lookup yields CDR1 SNHLY and CDR2 FYNNEI. The CDR3 loop spans 13 amino acids. V lost 5 bases and J 9 bases, leaving 11 bases between the germline ends. The CDR3, as DNA: TGTGCCAGCAGTAACGCAGGGCTTTCACCCCTCCACTTT. Amino acid sequence: CASSNAGLSPLHF. Drawing the rest from reference TRBV2 and TRBJ1-6, the complete variable domain is EPEVTQTPSHQVTQMGQEVILRCVPISNHLYFYWYRQILGQKVEFLVSFYNNEISEKSEIFDDQFSVERPDGSNFTLKIRSTKLEDSAMYFCASSNAGLSPLHFGNGTRLTVT.

The table lists this clonotype with many counts. This chain links TRBV4-3 with TRBJ2-1, with TRBD2 matching 9 bases. CDR1 is LGHNA, CDR2 YSLEER, per germline. The CDR3 sequence is 17 residues long. V was clipped by 1 base and J by 6 bases; unmatched bases: 10. CDR3 amino acids: CASSQGGLREGLNEQFF. CDR3 in DNA: TGCGCCAGCAGCCAAGGGGGACTGCGGGAGGGCCTCAATGAGCAGTTCTTC.

V is TRBV6-2 or TRBV6-3 and J is TRBJ2-5, with 8 bases matching TRBD1. The CDR3 length is 15 residues. J gave up 2 bases and V 5 bases, and 7 bases lay outside the gene matches. Germline CDR1 MNHEY, CDR2 SVGEGT. The CDR3 nucleotides read TGTGCCAGCAGTAACCTCGGGACAGGACAAGAGACCCAGTACTTC. It encodes CASSNLGTGQETQYF.

The chain carries TRBV5-1 and TRBJ2-3; tentatively, D is TRBD1 (6 bases). Per germline, CDR1 SGHRS and CDR2 YFSETQ. This CDR3 has 16 amino acids. V lost 5 bases and J lost 3, with 19 bases in between. Written as DNA, the CDR3 is TGCGCCAGCAGTCCGGTTCCAGGGGCGCGGACAGATACGCAGTATTTT. Protein: CASSPVPGARTDTQYF.

This rearrangement joins TRBV9 to TRBJ2-1, with 9 bases fitting TRBD2. CDR1 is SGDLS, CDR2 YYNGEE, per germline. The trim removed 4 bases at V and 2 bases at J, leaving 7 bases unmatched. The CDR3 has 16 residues. The CDR3 protein is CASSSFSGSTYNEQFF. For the CDR3, the DNA is TGTGCCAGCAGCTCATTTAGCGGGAGCACCTACAATGAGCAGTTCTTC.

This clonotype was found a few times. The chain combines TRBV7-2 with TRBJ2-1, with a tentative D call TRBD2 (6 bases). Germline V CDR1 and CDR2: SGHTA, FQGNSA. CDR3 size: 15 residues. Trimming shortened V by 5 bases and J by 0 bases, and 11 bases separated the two germline ends. As DNA, the CDR3 is TGTGCCAGCAGCCGGGACTCTAGCTCCTACAATGAGCAGTTCTTC. This translates into CASSRDSSSYNEQFF.

This clonotype was recorded only once. The chain combines TRBV7-9 with TRBJ2-1; 8 bases agree with TRBD2. Germline V CDR1 and CDR2: SEHNR, FQNEAQ (reference sequence). The CDR3 sequence is 17 residues long. Trimming removed 4 bases from V and 2 bases from J; junction bases left unmatched: 10. Here the CDR3 reads CASSSRAGGNTYNEQFF. The CDR3 DNA follows: TGTGCCAGCAGCTCACGGGCGGGGGGAAACACCTACAATGAGCAGTTCTTC.

The table lists this clonotype with a few counts. This chain links TRBV20-1 with TRBJ1-6, with TRBD1 identical over 8 bases. This CDR3 is built from 14 residues. Germline V gene lookup returns CDR1 DFQATT and CDR2 SNEGSKA (reference sequence). With 5 bases clipped from V and 7 bases from J, the junction kept 7 bases outside the gene matches. The chain's CDR3 is CSASDRGVNSPLHF. The DNA of the CDR3 is TGCAGTGCTTCTGACAGGGGTGTGAATTCACCCCTCCACTTT.

This clonotype was found a few times. V and J are TRBV19 and TRBJ2-1; 10 bases are shared with TRBD2. V trimming: 3 bases; J trimming: 8 bases; junction bases outside the gene matches: 7. This CDR3 region has 15 residues. The V gene's germline CDR1 is LNHDA and CDR2 SQIVND (reference sequence). Here the CDR3 DNA reads TGTGCCAGTAGTATTTCTAGCGGGAGTTCGGATGAGCAGTTCTTC. The encoded protein is CASSISSGSSDEQFF. Variable domain in full (rest from reference TRBV19 and TRBJ2-1): DGGITQSPKYLFRKEGQNVTLSCEQNLNHDAMYWYRQDPGQGLRLIYYSQIVNDFQKGDIAEGYSVSREKKESFPLTVTSAQKNPTAFYLCASSISSGSSDEQFFGPGTRLTVL.

The V and J genes are TRBV12-3 or TRBV12-4 and TRBJ2-6; the D call may be TRBD1 or TRBD2 (5 bases each). Trimming took off 1 base at V and 4 bases at J, with 8 bases between the two ends. CDR3 length: 15 residues. The CDR3 protein is CASSLGGTGANVLTF. CDR3 nucleotide sequence: TGTGCCAGCAGTTTAGGAGGGACCGGGGCCAACGTCCTGACTTTC.

CDR3 bases: TGTGCCAGCTCACCGCTCCGGGACAGGGTCGCCTACGAGCAGTACTTC. This sequence encodes CASSPLRDRVAYEQYF. The chain uses TRBV18 and TRBJ2-7; 9 bases align to TRBD1. Germline V gives CDR1 KGHSH, CDR2 LQKENI. The CDR3 runs to 16 residues. V shed 3 bases and J 2 bases; nucleotides not matched to a gene: 8.

The chain carries TRBV24-1 and TRBJ2-1; 9 positions agree with TRBD1. V lost 3 bases, J lost 9 bases, and 8 bases stayed unmatched. CDR3 size: 15 residues. Germline assignment: CDR1 KGHDR and CDR2 SFDVKD. The CDR3 region is CATSDPGQGVSEQFF. The CDR3 coding sequence is TGTGCCACCAGTGATCCGGGACAGGGTGTTAGTGAGCAGTTCTTC.

This clonotype was counted only a few times. The chain recombines TRBV20-1 with TRBJ2-3, with D possibly being TRBD1 or TRBD2 (5 bases each). The CDR3 extends over 12 amino acids. V lost 3 bases and J lost 4, with 8 bases in between. Germline CDR1 is DFQATT and CDR2 is SNEGSKA (reference sequence). The CDR3 loop reads CSASGASDTQYF. The CDR3 region has the DNA TGCAGTGCTAGCGGGGCTTCAGATACGCAGTATTTT.

Here the CDR3 DNA reads TGTGCCACCAGTTCTGGAGGGTCCACCGGGGAGCTGTTTTTT. It specifies CATSSGGSTGELFF. The chain joins TRBV24-1 to TRBJ2-2, with D possibly matching TRBD2 (6 bases). The CDR3 covers 14 residues. Between the trimmed V and J ends, which lost 6 bases and 4 bases, there was a span of 11 bases. CDR1 is KGHDR and CDR2 is SFDVKD in the germline V gene.

The chain recombines TRBV5-1 with TRBJ2-7, with 9 bases that match TRBD1. The ends lost 5 bases at V and 3 bases at J; junction bases unmatched: 9. This CDR3 has 15 residues. From germline, CDR1 is SGHRS and CDR2 YFSETQ. The CDR3 here is CASRKLQGAIYEQYF. Here the CDR3 DNA reads TGCGCCAGCAGGAAACTACAGGGGGCTATCTACGAGCAGTACTTC.

This clonotype has just a few counts. The CDR3 DNA sequence: TGTGCCAGCAGCGTAGATGGCAGGGTCTACGAGCAGTACTTC. Protein sequence: CASSVDGRVYEQYF. The genes are TRBV9 and TRBJ2-7; weak D call: TRBD1 (5 bases). Per germline, CDR1 SGDLS and CDR2 YYNGEE. The V end was cut by 0 bases, the J end by 3 bases, with 10 bases between. CDR3 length: 14 residues.